This T cell receptor (beta chain) was documented in a study of blood T cell repertoires in COVID-19 (TCRdb year 2020). With regard to the full study: The collaborator samples originated in the United States, Italy and Spain and spanned the acute and convalescent phases of COVID-19. Where available, HLA class I and class II types were obtained from metadata supplied by the sample provider rather than from assay-based typing. The samples were drawn from the first 160 participants of the ongoing ImmuneRACE study and from 1,254 subjects provided by 6 global collaborators. The repertoires were released in a freely available public database meant as a resource for research on the immune response to SARS-CoV-2. The material from the prospective study consisted of cDNA or gDNA derived from T cells, B-cell-depleted T cells, or PBMCs. Subjects who had been exposed to COVID-19, were actively infected with it, or had recovered from it provided the deeply sampled blood TCRbeta repertoires that made up the dataset. Nearly every sample came with metadata listing a de-identified subject ID, COVID-19 status, age in years and sex.

TCRbeta CDR3 regions were amplified from genomic DNA using the immunoSEQ Assay, a bias-controlled multiplex PCR. From the authors' description of their analysis: The number of nucleated cells in each sample was estimated by amplification of reference gene primers within the assay. To quantify the absolute abundance of each unique TCRbeta CDR3 rearrangement, sequence reads were collapsed and filtered. For each sample, productive Simpson clonality was calculated as the square root of Simpson's diversity index across productive rearrangements. TCRdb limited this immuneACCESS table to in-frame rearrangements with V and J called. A share of clones is missing; checked studies link under half to unresolved V genes, and the rest is unexplained. The V and J calls and clone size come from that table; D and trimming were worked out from the DNA. This sample holds about 98,000 clones; around 75% were observed only once. The ten largest clones represent approximately 25% of the sample.

Broad study findings and their caveats: Clinical and demographic metadata were provided uncurated, with the amount varying by source and participant.

Collaborating institutions collected whole blood in K2EDTA tubes following their own protocols. Collaborator samples were shipped for TCRbeta analysis as frozen whole blood, isolated PBMCs, or DNA extracted from either sample type. Ends trimmed: V by 2 bases, J by 1 base; bases unmatched to a gene: 2. CDR1 and CDR2 are read off the germline V gene as MGHRA and YSYEKL. CDR3 length: 15 amino acids, cysteine to phenylalanine. Only the CDR3 DNA is retained, 45 bases long and in frame from the first base. With respect to this clone: Its antigen remains unidentified. Base qualities are not provided; no much larger clone lies one nucleotide away.

This receptor was identified in an older man with acute or convalescent COVID-19. The sequencing input was peripheral blood. The V and J genes are TRBV4-1 and TRBJ2-1, and 7 junction bases match TRBD2. The CDR3 in this case is CASSQSGNSYNEQFF. The nucleotide sequence is TGCGCCAGCAGCCAAAGCGGGAATTCCTACAATGAGCAGTTCTTC.